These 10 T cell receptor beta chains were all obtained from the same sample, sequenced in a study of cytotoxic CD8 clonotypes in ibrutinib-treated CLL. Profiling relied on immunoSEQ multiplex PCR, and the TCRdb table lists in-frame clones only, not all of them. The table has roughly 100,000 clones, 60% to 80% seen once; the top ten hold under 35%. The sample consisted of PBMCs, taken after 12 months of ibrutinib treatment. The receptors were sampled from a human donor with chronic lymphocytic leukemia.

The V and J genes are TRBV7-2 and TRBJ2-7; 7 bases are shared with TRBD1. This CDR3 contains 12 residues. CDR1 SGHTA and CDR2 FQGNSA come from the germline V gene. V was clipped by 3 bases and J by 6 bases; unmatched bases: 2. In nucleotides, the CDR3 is TGTGCCAGCAGCTTGGGACAGACCGAGCAGTACTTC. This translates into CASSLGQTEQYF.

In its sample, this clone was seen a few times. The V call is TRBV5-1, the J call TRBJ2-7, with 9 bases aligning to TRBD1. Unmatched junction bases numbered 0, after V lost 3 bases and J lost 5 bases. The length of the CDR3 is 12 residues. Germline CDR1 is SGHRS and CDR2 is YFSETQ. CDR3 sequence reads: CASSWTGDEQYF. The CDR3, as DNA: TGCGCCAGCAGCTGGACAGGGGACGAGCAGTACTTC.

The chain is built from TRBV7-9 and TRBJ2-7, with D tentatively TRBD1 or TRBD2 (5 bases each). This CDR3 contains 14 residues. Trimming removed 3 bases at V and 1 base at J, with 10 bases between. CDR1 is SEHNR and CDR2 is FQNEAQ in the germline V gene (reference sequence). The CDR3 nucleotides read TGTGCCAGCAGCTTCCGGGACGGATCCTACGAGCAGTACTTC. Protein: CASSFRDGSYEQYF.

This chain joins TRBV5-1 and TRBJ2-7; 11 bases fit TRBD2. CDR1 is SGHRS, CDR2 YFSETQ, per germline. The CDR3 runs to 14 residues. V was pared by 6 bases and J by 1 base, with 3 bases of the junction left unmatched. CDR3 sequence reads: CASKTSGSSYEQYF. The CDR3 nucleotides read TGCGCCAGCAAAACTAGCGGGAGTTCCTACGAGCAGTACTTC.

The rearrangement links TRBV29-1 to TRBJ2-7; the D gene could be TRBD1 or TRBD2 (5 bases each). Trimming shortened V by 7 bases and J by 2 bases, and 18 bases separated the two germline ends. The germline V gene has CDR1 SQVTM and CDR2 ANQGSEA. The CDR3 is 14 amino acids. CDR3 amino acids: CSARHGAVAYEQYF. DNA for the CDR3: TGCAGCGCCCGACACGGGGCAGTAGCCTACGAGCAGTACTTC.

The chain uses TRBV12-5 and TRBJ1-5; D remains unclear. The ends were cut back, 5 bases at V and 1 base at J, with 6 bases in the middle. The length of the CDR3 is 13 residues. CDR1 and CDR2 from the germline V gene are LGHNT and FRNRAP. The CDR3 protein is CASGAQSNQPQHF. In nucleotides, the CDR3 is TGTGCTAGTGGTGCTCAGAGCAATCAGCCCCAGCATTTT.

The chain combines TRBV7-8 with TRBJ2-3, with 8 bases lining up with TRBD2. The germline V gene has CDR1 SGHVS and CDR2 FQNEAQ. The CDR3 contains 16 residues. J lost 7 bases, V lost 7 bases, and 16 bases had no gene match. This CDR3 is CASNSDLAGTGYTQYF. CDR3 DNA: TGTGCCAGCAACTCTGACTTAGCGGGGACGGGTTATACGCAGTATTTT.

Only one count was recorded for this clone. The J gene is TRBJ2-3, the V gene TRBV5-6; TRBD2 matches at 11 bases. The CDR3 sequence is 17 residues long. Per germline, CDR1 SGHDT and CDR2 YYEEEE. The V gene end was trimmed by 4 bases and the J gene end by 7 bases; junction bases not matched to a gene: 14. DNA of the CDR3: TGTGCCAGCAGCCCCCCGGTGGGGACTAGCGGAATTTATACGCAGTATTTT. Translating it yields CASSPPVGTSGIYTQYF.

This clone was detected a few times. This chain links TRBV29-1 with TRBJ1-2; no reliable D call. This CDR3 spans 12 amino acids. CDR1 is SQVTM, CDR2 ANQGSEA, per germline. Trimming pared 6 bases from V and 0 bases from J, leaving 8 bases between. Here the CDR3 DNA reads TGCAGCGTAGCCGTTTCTAACTATGGCTACACCTTC. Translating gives CSVAVSNYGYTF.

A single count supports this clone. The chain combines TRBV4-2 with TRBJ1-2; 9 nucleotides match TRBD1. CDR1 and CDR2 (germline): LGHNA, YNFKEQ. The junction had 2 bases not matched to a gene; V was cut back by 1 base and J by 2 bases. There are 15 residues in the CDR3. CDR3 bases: TGTGCCAGCAGCCAAGCGGGACAGGGAAACTATGGCTACACCTTC. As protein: CASSQAGQGNYGYTF.